The 27 T cell receptor beta chains presented below share a single source sample, sequenced in a study of identical twins (dated by TCRdb to 2016 to 2018). The library relied on 5' RACE. Sequenced on an Illumina HiSeq 2000. TCRdb's own reprocessing of the public reads used fastp at Q25 and MiXCR and kept productive beta chains. Every CDR3 protein is listed once, alongside the most common genes and DNA of its rows. Within this sample are nearly 650,000 distinct CDR3 sequences, with around 7.4% of them counted one time only. The top ten clonotypes cover roughly 1.5% of the sample. In addition, the sample was reused for a study of yellow fever vaccine responses in identical twins.

The material sequenced was PBMCs. The receptor set was obtained from a woman younger than 35 in good health.

This chain joins TRBV7-3 and TRBJ2-1, with TRBD2 matching 13 bases. The germline V gene has CDR1 SGHTA and CDR2 FQGTGA. The CDR3 is 19 residues long. Trimming at V came to 6 bases and at J to 0 bases, leaving 11 bases not matched to a gene. In nucleotides, the CDR3 is TGTGCCAGCAGTGTTCCCGGGACTAGCGGGGTTAGCTCCTACAATGAGCAGTTCTTC. It translates to CASSVPGTSGVSSYNEQFF.

This clonotype was found many times. At one end, the junction sequence differs from germline, possibly due to a read error. The chain joins TRBV12-3 or TRBV12-4 to TRBJ1-2; D possibly corresponds to TRBD1 (6 bases). The CDR3 is made up of 13 amino acids. The CDR3 DNA reads as TGTGCCAGCAGCTTAGGAGGGGGCTATGGCTACACCTTC. Amino acid sequence: CASSLGGGYGYTF.

This clonotype was picked up many times. This chain uses TRBV29-1 with TRBJ2-5; possibly TRBD1 or TRBD2 for D (5 bases each). V was cut by 7 bases and J by 5 bases, with 20 bases left in between. In germline, CDR1 is SQVTM, CDR2 ANQGSEA. This CDR3 comprises 14 residues. CDR3 amino acids: CSASRDRNVETQYF. For the CDR3, the DNA is TGCAGCGCCAGCCGGGACCGAAATGTGGAGACCCAGTACTTC.

This clonotype was found a few times. The V gene is TRBV4-1, the J gene TRBJ2-7; the D gene is possibly TRBD1 (6 bases). CDR1 MGHRA and CDR2 YSYEKL come from the germline V gene. With 6 bases removed from V and 0 bases from J, the gap between germline ends came to 12 bases. The CDR3 contains 14 residues. The CDR3 DNA reads TGCGCCAGCAGGCCGGACAGCTTCTCCTACGAGCAGTACGTC. Its translation: CASRPDSFSYEQYV.

Here the CDR3 reads CASSPPKGSSYEQYF. CDR3 DNA sequence: TGTGCCAGCAGCCCTCCCAAGGGCAGCTCCTACGAGCAGTACTTC. V usage is TRBV7-6 and J usage is TRBJ2-7; D is uncertain. The CDR3 has 15 residues. V lost 5 bases, J lost 0 bases, and 14 bases lay in between. CDR1 and CDR2 from the germline V gene are SGHVS and FNYEAQ.

The gene calls are TRBV27 and TRBJ2-1, with a tentative D call TRBD2 (9 bases). Germline CDR1 and CDR2: MNHEY and SMNVEV (reference sequence). Trimming stripped 4 bases from V and 5 bases from J, with 27 bases between. The CDR3 is 19 amino acids. CDR3 protein: CASSSWTGIITSGHNEQFF. CDR3 DNA sequence: TGTGCCAGCAGTTCGTGGACAGGGATTATAACTAGCGGGCACAATGAGCAGTTCTTC.

This clonotype was counted many times. This rearrangement joins TRBV20-1 to TRBJ2-2; D gene ambiguous. V was cut by 3 bases and J by 3 bases, with 5 bases left in between. The CDR3 is made up of 12 amino acids. Germline CDR1 is DFQATT and CDR2 is SNEGSKA (reference sequence). DNA for the CDR3: TGCAGTGCTAGTCCGGACACCGGGGAGCTGTTTTTT. Protein: CSASPDTGELFF.

In this sample, this clonotype turned up many times. The chain couples TRBV20-1 to TRBJ2-1, with D perhaps matching TRBD2 (6 bases). From germline, CDR1 is DFQATT and CDR2 SNEGSKA (reference sequence). CDR3 length equals 13 residues. V lost 5 bases, J lost 6 bases, and 14 bases lay in between. As DNA, the CDR3 is TGCAGTGCTGATGTGGGAGGAGTCAATGAGCAGTTCTTC. Its translation: CSADVGGVNEQFF.

The rearrangement links TRBV18 to TRBJ2-6; possible D gene TRBD1, 7 bases. The CDR3 is 19 amino acids. Between the trimmed V and J ends, which lost 3 bases and 2 bases, there was a span of 20 bases. CDR1 is KGHSH, CDR2 LQKENI, per germline. CDR3 protein: CASSPGPARGVTGANVLTF. CDR3 bases: TGTGCCAGCTCACCCGGCCCGGCCAGGGGGGTTACTGGGGCCAACGTCCTGACTTTC.

This clonotype was seen a handful of times. The chain recombines TRBV20-1 with TRBJ2-1, with 9 bases matching TRBD2. V was clipped by 2 bases and J by 6 bases; unmatched bases: 8. CDR1 and CDR2 (germline): DFQATT, SNEGSKA (reference sequence). There are 15 residues in the CDR3. This CDR3 reads CSARLGLAKGNEQFF. The CDR3 DNA reads as TGCAGTGCTAGACTTGGACTAGCGAAAGGCAATGAGCAGTTCTTC.

The sample holds many counts of this clonotype. The DNA of the CDR3 is TGCGCCACCAGAGGGACAGGGGTTAATCAGCCCCAGCATTTT. Its protein product is CATRGTGVNQPQHF. This rearrangement joins TRBV10-2 to TRBJ1-5; the match to TRBD1 covers 10 bases. CDR1 and CDR2 (germline): WSHSY, SAAADI. The CDR3 loop spans 14 amino acids. The V gene end was trimmed by 10 bases and the J gene end by 4 bases; junction bases not matched to a gene: 7.

The chain is built from TRBV2 and TRBJ2-6, with 9 bases aligning to TRBD1. The V gene end was trimmed by 10 bases and the J gene end by 1 base; junction bases not matched to a gene: 8. There are 16 residues in the CDR3. CDR1 and CDR2 (germline): SNHLY, FYNNEI. The CDR3 DNA reads as TGTGCCATCAGAGGGACAGGGTCATCTGGGGCCAACGTCCTGACTTTC. This codes for CAIRGTGSSGANVLTF.

This clonotype appeared many times. This chain connects TRBV28 to TRBJ2-2; the D call may be TRBD1 or TRBD2 (5 bases each). V was trimmed by 5 bases and J by 3 bases, leaving 22 bases between them. This CDR3 spans 18 amino acids. The V gene's germline CDR1 is MDHEN and CDR2 SYDVKM. The CDR3 reads CASSTPSGTGGYTGELFF. As DNA, the CDR3 is TGTGCCAGCAGTACACCCTCCGGGACGGGCGGGTACACCGGGGAGCTGTTTTTT.

The V call is TRBV13, the J call TRBJ1-1; a weak D match, TRBD1 (6 bases). Germline loops: CDR1 PRHDT, CDR2 FYEKMQ (reference sequence). Trimming shortened V by 5 bases and J by 1 base, and 11 bases separated the two germline ends. This CDR3 spans 14 amino acids. In nucleotides, the CDR3 is TGTGCCAGCAGCCGCAAGGACAGGAACACTGAAGCTTTCTTT. This sequence encodes CASSRKDRNTEAFF.

This clonotype was detected only a few times. The V and J genes are TRBV7-9 and TRBJ1-1; D gene unclear. Germline V gene sequence: CDR1 SEHNR, CDR2 FQNEAQ (reference sequence). V dropped 5 bases and J dropped 0 bases, with 10 bases sitting between them. The CDR3 length is 14 residues. The CDR3 here is CASSATALNTEAFF. The CDR3 bases are TGTGCCAGCAGCGCCACAGCACTGAACACTGAAGCTTTCTTT. Filled out from reference TRBV7-9 and TRBJ1-1, the complete variable domain reads DTGVSQNPRHKITKRGQNVTFRCDPISEHNRLYWYRQTLGQGPEFLTYFQNEAQLEKSRLLSDRFSAERPKGSFSTLEIQRTEQGDSAMYLCASSATALNTEAFFGQGTRLTVV.

This clonotype showed up just a few times. This sequence joins TRBV20-1 and TRBJ2-7; 8 bases align to TRBD1. Looked up from germline, CDR1 is DFQATT and CDR2 is SNEGSKA (reference sequence). V lost 7 bases and J lost 3; bases outside the gene matches: 17. The CDR3 covers 16 residues. The CDR3, as DNA: TGCAGTGGCTTTCAGGGGGCTAATAATCGAGTCTACGAGCAGTACTTC. It codes for CSGFQGANNRVYEQYF.

This clonotype has just a few counts. This chain connects TRBV5-5 to TRBJ2-7, with no clear D. The CDR3 spans 13 residues. The germline V gene has CDR1 SGHKS and CDR2 YYEKEE (reference sequence). Trimming cost V 4 bases and J 3 bases, with 11 bases left between them. As DNA, the CDR3 is TGTGCCAGCAGCGTGGGCCAGTACTACGAGCAGTACTTC. Translation: CASSVGQYYEQYF.

A few counts support this clonotype. The rearrangement joins TRBV11-2 to TRBJ2-7; TRBD1 matches at 7 bases. Germline trimming cut 4 bases from V and 6 bases from J; bases unmatched to any gene: 6. The CDR3 spans 13 residues. Germline V CDR1 and CDR2: SGHAT, FQNNGV. CDR3 DNA sequence: TGTGCCAGCAGCTCGTGGACAGGCGGCGAGCAGTACGTC. Its translation: CASSSWTGGEQYV.

This clonotype was observed many times. This chain links TRBV5-1 with TRBJ2-1, with 8 bases lining up with TRBD1. The V gene's germline CDR1 is SGHRS and CDR2 YFSETQ. V was clipped by 4 bases and J by 0 bases; unmatched bases: 6. The length of the CDR3 is 16 residues. In nucleotides, the CDR3 is TGCGCCAGCAGCCCAGACAGGGGAGGCTCCTACAATGAGCAGTTCTTC. Its protein product is CASSPDRGGSYNEQFF. Full variable domain (missing parts from reference TRBV5-1 and TRBJ2-1): KAGVTQTPRYLIKTRGQQVTLSCSPISGHRSVSWYQQTPGQGLQFLFEYFSETQRNKGNFPGRFSGRQFSNSRSEMNVSTLELGDSALYLCASSPDRGGSYNEQFFGPGTRLTVL.

This sequence joins TRBV10-3 and TRBJ1-2; D ambiguous. The germline CDR1 and CDR2 sequences are ENHRY and SYGVKD. V shed 3 bases and J shed 8 bases, with 10 bases lying between them. This CDR3 comprises 12 residues. The CDR3 DNA sequence: TGTGCCATCAGTGACTTGACGGAAGGCTACACCTTC. It translates to CAISDLTEGYTF.

Many counts were recorded for this clonotype. The chain joins TRBV5-1 to TRBJ1-2; 9 nucleotides line up with TRBD1. The CDR3 length is 15 residues. Germline V CDR1 and CDR2: SGHRS, YFSETQ. The trim removed 0 bases at V and 8 bases at J, leaving 8 bases unmatched. Here the CDR3 DNA reads TGCGCCAGCAGCTTGGCCTCCGGGACAGGGAACGGCTACACCTTC. Its protein product is CASSLASGTGNGYTF.

V and J are TRBV12-3 or TRBV12-4 and TRBJ2-3, with D maybe TRBD2 (6 bases). V was pared by 5 bases and J by 2 bases, with 17 bases between. This CDR3 comprises 16 residues. As DNA, the CDR3 is TGTGCCAGCAGTCCACGGACTATGGCAAACACAGATACGCAGTATTTT. This translates into CASSPRTMANTDTQYF.

There are a few counts of this clonotype. The chain combines TRBV5-1 with TRBJ2-1, with 10 bases aligning to TRBD1. The CDR3 covers 16 residues. The V gene's germline CDR1 is SGHRS and CDR2 YFSETQ. V was clipped by 2 bases and J by 2 bases; unmatched bases: 4. The CDR3 region is CASSFVGQGAYNEQFF. In DNA, the CDR3 is TGCGCCAGCAGCTTCGTAGGACAGGGGGCCTACAATGAGCAGTTCTTC.

There are many counts of this clonotype. This chain uses TRBV6-6 with TRBJ2-7, with D possibly being TRBD2 (5 bases). The V end was cut by 5 bases, the J end by 5 bases, with 10 bases between. This CDR3 is built from 12 residues. Germline V gene sequence: CDR1 MNHNY, CDR2 SVGAGI (reference sequence). CDR3 region: CASSNLRDEQYF. The CDR3 nucleotides read TGTGCCAGCAGTAATCTGCGGGACGAGCAGTACTTC.

The V gene is TRBV7-9, the J gene TRBJ2-7; TRBD1 aligns across 7 bases. This CDR3 comprises 14 residues. Germline loops: CDR1 SEHNR, CDR2 FQNEAQ (reference sequence). Trimming took 5 bases from V and 4 from J; bases not matched to a gene: 8. For the CDR3, the DNA is TGTGCCAGCAGCCCTACTCGACAGGGATACGAGCAGTACTTC. This codes for CASSPTRQGYEQYF.

The V and J genes are TRBV6-5 and TRBJ2-3, with D possibly being TRBD1 (5 bases). Germline-derived CDR1 and CDR2 are MNHEY and SVGAGI. Trimming took 2 bases from V and 4 from J, leaving 10 bases between them. The CDR3 is 14 amino acids. CDR3 sequence reads: CASSYPETADTQYF. Written as DNA, the CDR3 is TGTGCCAGCAGTTACCCCGAGACAGCAGATACGCAGTATTTT.

This clonotype was counted only a few times. The chain links TRBV3-1 to TRBJ1-2, with 8 bases matching TRBD1. There are 12 residues in the CDR3. V lost 6 bases and J lost 7; bases outside the gene matches: 4. Germline V lookup: CDR1 LGHDT, CDR2 YNNKEL (reference sequence). The CDR3 here is CASSHRGSGYTF. The CDR3 DNA follows: TGTGCCAGCAGTCACAGGGGGTCTGGCTACACCTTC.